The rows below give T cell receptor beta chains drawn from one sample of a study of T cells in Graves' hyperthyroidism and ophthalmopathy. TCRdb recomputed calls from the multiplex PCR reads with MiXCR, one row per CDR3 protein. This sample carries about 520,000 distinct CDR3 sequences, more than 20% of them seen once, and the ten largest clones take 26%. The sample taken for sequencing was blood. The receptors derive from a man aged 18 to 30 with Graves' hyperthyroidism. Each CDR3 is given with its conserved first and last residue. The order of the fields is D gene, clone size, V gene, J gene, CDR3 DNA, CDR3 protein. A D gene is named only where the DNA matches it firmly. Clone size, where shown, is once, few, many, or a class for clones that have expanded.

TRBD1	many	TRBV14	TRBJ1-1	TGTGCCAGCAGCCGATGGACAGGCGAAAACACTGAAGCTTTCTTT	CASSRWTGENTEAFF
TRBD1	few	TRBV6-5	TRBJ2-5	TGTGCCAGCAGTTACTCGAAGGGACAGGAGTACCAAGAGACCCAGTACTTC	CASSYSKGQEYQETQYF
.	many	TRBV29-1	TRBJ2-5	TGCAGCGTTGTTGGGAATAGGGAGACCCAGTACTTC	CSVVGNRETQYF
.	.	TRBV7-2	TRBJ2-7	TGTGCCAGCCGACAAAGTGGGTCGTACGAGCAGTACTTC	CASRQSGSYEQYF
TRBD1	many	TRBV30	TRBJ1-1	TGTGCCTGGAGTTCGGGACAGGGCGTCACTGAAGCTTTCTTT	CAWSSGQGVTEAFF
TRBD2	.	TRBV24-1	TRBJ2-3	TGCGTGGAGAGCCGCCGTCTAGCGGGGGAATATACGCATTATTTT	CVESRRLAGEYTHYF
.	many	TRBV2	TRBJ2-4	TGTGCCAGCACCGGACAGTTCAAAAACATTCAGTACTTC	CASTGQFKNIQYF
.	many	TRBV5-1	TRBJ1-1	TGCGCCACCAGACGGGGGGCGGGAACTGAAGCTTTCTTT	CATRRGAGTEAFF
.	.	TRBV18	TRBJ2-7	TGTGCCAGCTCACCACCGAGTAAGCCCTACGAGCAGTACTTC	CASSPPSKPYEQYF
.	many	TRBV28	TRBJ1-2	TGTGCCAGCCGTTCCGGGGGGTATGGCTACACCTTC	CASRSGGYGYTF
.	few	TRBV14	TRBJ2-2	TGTGCCAGCAGCCAAGCCCGGACAGGCGGGACGAACACCGGGGAGCTGTTTTTT	CASSQARTGGTNTGELFF
TRBD1	many	TRBV27	TRBJ1-5	TGTGCCAGCACATCCTCGGCCGCAGGGGGATCCTTTGGGCAGCCCCAGCATTTT	CASTSSAAGGSFGQPQHF
TRBD2	.	TRBV12-3/TRBV12-4	TRBJ2-7	TGTGCCAGCAGTTTTCCCATTCGGGGACTAGCGGGCTCCGTCTACGAGCAGTACTTC	CASSFPIRGLAGSVYEQYF
.	many	TRBV7-6	TRBJ2-5	TGTGCCAGCAGCTTCGATTCCTTAGGGGAAACACAAGAGACCCAGTACTTC	CASSFDSLGETQETQYF
TRBD1	many	TRBV19	TRBJ2-7	TGTGCCAGTAGTCCGGGGACAGGGTTGGCATACGAGCAGTACTTC	CASSPGTGLAYEQYF
.	many	TRBV6-2/TRBV6-3	TRBJ1-1	TGTGCCACCGAACGTACCACTGAAGCTTTCTTT	CATERTTEAFF
TRBD1	many	TRBV30	TRBJ1-5	TGTGCCGGATCCCAGGGGGTCAATCAGCCCCAGCATTTT	CAGSQGVNQPQHF
TRBD1	many	TRBV20-1	TRBJ1-2	TGCAGTGCACCTAGACAGGGGGCTGACGATGGCTACACCTTC	CSAPRQGADDGYTF
.	.	TRBV4-1	TRBJ1-3	TGCGCCAGCAGCCACCCTCAAAGGAGGGGCCACTCTGGAAACACCATATATTTT	CASSHPQRRGHSGNTIYF
.	few	TRBV30	TRBJ2-5	TGTGCCTGGAGTCCACGGGGATTACCTGAGGGGACCCAGTACTTC	CAWSPRGLPEGTQYF
.	.	TRBV7-6	TRBJ2-5	TGTGCCGGCAGTTTCCGTCGTGAGCGGACCCAGTACTTC	CAGSFRRERTQYF
.	many	TRBV27	TRBJ1-2	TGTGCCAGCACCCAACGCCTAGGGTGGAGGGATGGCTACACCTTC	CASTQRLGWRDGYTF
.	many	TRBV28	TRBJ2-5	TGTGCCAGCAGTCTGCTGACTTCGGTCCAACTAGAGACCCAGTACTTC	CASSLLTSVQLETQYF
TRBD1	.	TRBV7-6	TRBJ1-1	TGTGCCAGCAGCTTAAATCTGGGACAGGGTCATGAGGCTTTCTTT	CASSLNLGQGHEAFF
.	many	TRBV28	TRBJ2-5	TGTGCCAGCAGTTTCGCAGGGGTGTTGGAGACCCAGTACTTC	CASSFAGVLETQYF
TRBD1	few	TRBV6-5	TRBJ2-7	TGTGCCAGCAGTTATAGAGGGGGCGCGTTACTTGGGGAGCAGTACTTC	CASSYRGGALLGEQYF
.	few	TRBV6-2/TRBV6-3	TRBJ2-5	TGTGCCAGCAGTTACCGAGAACAGGGCGCGGAGACCCAGTACTTC	CASSYREQGAETQYF
TRBD2	many	TRBV6-5	TRBJ2-7	TGTGCCAGCAAGAGGGCGGGGACTACCTACGAGCAGTACTTC	CASKRAGTTYEQYF
.	many	TRBV5-1	TRBJ1-1	TGCGCCAGCAGCTTGGGACGGGGGATGAACACTGAAGCTTTCTTT	CASSLGRGMNTEAFF
.	many	TRBV2	TRBJ2-7	TGTGCCAGCATGCAGGGTTCCTACGAGCAGTACTTC	CASMQGSYEQYF
.	many	TRBV2	TRBJ2-5	TGTGCCAGCAGTGAGGAGGTAGCCGAGACCCAGTACTTC	CASSEEVAETQYF
TRBD1	once	TRBV6-1	TRBJ1-2	TGTGCCAGCAGTGCCGGGACAGGGGCTGGCTACACCTTC	CASSAGTGAGYTF
TRBD1	many	TRBV28	TRBJ1-2	TGTGCCAGCAGTTTACGGGGGGGGACAGGACGTGGCTACACCTTC	CASSLRGGTGRGYTF
.	.	TRBV29-1	TRBJ1-1	TGCAGCGTTGAAGATGGGCAGGTGAACACTGAAGCTTTCTTT	CSVEDGQVNTEAFF
.	.	TRBV6-1	TRBJ1-1	TGTGCCAGCAGCACCCCCTTCGAGGCAACTGAAGCTTTCTTT	CASSTPFEATEAFF
.	many	TRBV20-1	TRBJ1-2	TGCAGTGCTAGACTATATATGACAGAATCTAGCGGCTACACCTTC	CSARLYMTESSGYTF
.	.	TRBV28	TRBJ1-1	TGTGCCAGCAGTCGCGGGATTAACACTGAAGCTTTCTTT	CASSRGINTEAFF
.	few	TRBV4-1	TRBJ2-7	TGCGCCAGCAGCCATACAGGGTTTGGGGAGCAGTACTTC	CASSHTGFGEQYF
.	.	TRBV12-5	TRBJ1-1	TGTGCTAGTGGGGGAGGGACGGCGAACACTGAAGCTTTCTTT	CASGGGTANTEAFF
.	many	TRBV6-1	TRBJ2-7	TGTGCCAGCAGTGAAGCGCTAAGGAGGGGGCTCACCTACGAGCAGTACTTC	CASSEALRRGLTYEQYF
.	many	TRBV16	TRBJ1-1	TGTGCCAGCAGCCAATTTGCAGCCGGCAGGGCTGAAGCTTTCTTT	CASSQFAAGRAEAFF
.	.	TRBV29-1	TRBJ1-2	TGCAGCGTTGAAAAATTAGGGGGGTATGGCTACACCTTC	CSVEKLGGYGYTF
.	many	TRBV20-1	TRBJ1-3	TGCAGTGCTCCCTCCCCGAGTATATCTCCCGGAAACACCATATATTTT	CSAPSPSISPGNTIYF
.	many	TRBV5-4	TRBJ1-2	TGTGCCAGCAGCTTGGCCCTCGGGGGCGGGGTCGATGGCTACACCTTC	CASSLALGGGVDGYTF
TRBD1	many	TRBV6-5	TRBJ1-2	TGTGCCTGCAGTCAGGGGGGAGGCTACACCTTC	CACSQGGGYTF
.	.	TRBV6-1	TRBJ2-5	TGTGCCAGCACACCCGGGACACCCCAAGAGACCCAGTACTTC	CASTPGTPQETQYF
.	few	TRBV20-1	TRBJ2-7	TGCAGCCTCGGTGGCCCCGTCGAGCAGTACTTC	CSLGGPVEQYF
TRBD1	many	TRBV2	TRBJ1-2	TGTGCCAGCAGAGGGGACAGGAACTATGGCTACACCTTC	CASRGDRNYGYTF
.	few	TRBV11-2	TRBJ1-2	TGTGCCAGCACCGAAAAGGGGGGCGTTGGTAGTATAGGCTACACCTTC	CASTEKGGVGSIGYTF
TRBD1	many	TRBV28	TRBJ2-7	TGTGCCAGCAGTTCCCAGGGGACAGGACTCTACGAGCAGTACTTC	CASSSQGTGLYEQYF
.	once	TRBV12-3/TRBV12-4	TRBJ2-3	TGTGCCAGCAGTTTAGCGGGGCCGCTGGCATTCTATACGCATTATTTT	CASSLAGPLAFYTHYF
TRBD1	.	TRBV13	TRBJ1-2	TGTGCCAGCGGACCAGGTCAGGGGGTGGGTAACTATGGCTACACCTTC	CASGPGQGVGNYGYTF
.	many	TRBV12-3/TRBV12-4	TRBJ1-1	TGTGCCAGCAGTTGGCGGGCAACAGGGTGGGGACACACTGAAGCTTTCTTT	CASSWRATGWGHTEAFF
.	.	TRBV7-3	TRBJ2-5	TGTGCCAGCAGCGTCCAAGGCGTCGGAGAGACCCAGTACTTC	CASSVQGVGETQYF
.	many	TRBV5-1	TRBJ1-2	TGCGCCAGCAGCTGGTTTTCAGGGGATGGCTACACCTTC	CASSWFSGDGYTF
.	many	TRBV20-1	TRBJ1-1	TGCAGTGCTAGAGATGGGGCCGGAAGAACTGAAGCTTTCTTT	CSARDGAGRTEAFF
.	many	TRBV20-1	TRBJ1-1	TGCAGTGCTAGAGTCGCGACGGGACACACTGAAGCTTTCTTT	CSARVATGHTEAFF
.	few	TRBV20-1	TRBJ2-5	TGCAGTGCTAATAGTGGTCGGCAGGAGACCCAGTACTTC	CSANSGRQETQYF
.	few	TRBV15	TRBJ1-1	TGTGCCACCAGCAGAGATAGGGGGGGCGTGACTGAAGCTTTCTTT	CATSRDRGGVTEAFF
.	many	TRBV6-1	TRBJ2-4	TGTGCCAGCAGTGAAAATATGGGGGGAAACATTCAGTACTTC	CASSENMGGNIQYF